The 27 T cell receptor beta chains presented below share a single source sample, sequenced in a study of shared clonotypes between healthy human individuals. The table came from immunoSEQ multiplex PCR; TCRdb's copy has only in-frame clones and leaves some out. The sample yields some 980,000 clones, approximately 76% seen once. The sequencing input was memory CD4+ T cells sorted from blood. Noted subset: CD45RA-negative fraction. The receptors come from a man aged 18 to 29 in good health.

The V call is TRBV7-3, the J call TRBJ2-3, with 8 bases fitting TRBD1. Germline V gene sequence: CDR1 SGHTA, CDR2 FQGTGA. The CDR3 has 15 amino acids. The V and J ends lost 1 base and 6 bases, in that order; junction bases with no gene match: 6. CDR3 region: CASSLSPGGLDTQYF. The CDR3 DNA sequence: TGTGCCAGCAGCTTAAGTCCAGGGGGCCTCGATACGCAGTATTTT.

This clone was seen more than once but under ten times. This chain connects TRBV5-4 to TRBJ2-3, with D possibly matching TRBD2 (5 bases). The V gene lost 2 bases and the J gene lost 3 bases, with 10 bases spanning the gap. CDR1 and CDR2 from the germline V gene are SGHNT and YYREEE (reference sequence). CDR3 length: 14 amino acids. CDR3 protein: CASSFSGGTDTQYF. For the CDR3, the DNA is TGTGCCAGCAGCTTTTCCGGAGGAACAGATACGCAGTATTTT.

CDR3: CASSLKLQASGGGYTF. In DNA, the CDR3 is TGTGCCAGCAGTTTAAAGTTACAGGCATCAGGGGGTGGCTACACCTTC. The chain is built from TRBV28 and TRBJ1-2; 7 bases line up with TRBD1. The CDR3 is 16 residues long. After removal of 2 bases from V and 7 bases from J, the junction contained 13 bases not matched to a gene. CDR1 is MDHEN, CDR2 SYDVKM, per germline.

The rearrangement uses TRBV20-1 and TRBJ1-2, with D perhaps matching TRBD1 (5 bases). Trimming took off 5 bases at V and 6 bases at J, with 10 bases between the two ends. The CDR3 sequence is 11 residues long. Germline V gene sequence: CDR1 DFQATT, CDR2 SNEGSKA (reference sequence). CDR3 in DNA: TGCAGTGCTCGGGGGGTTCATGGCTACACCTTC. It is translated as CSARGVHGYTF.

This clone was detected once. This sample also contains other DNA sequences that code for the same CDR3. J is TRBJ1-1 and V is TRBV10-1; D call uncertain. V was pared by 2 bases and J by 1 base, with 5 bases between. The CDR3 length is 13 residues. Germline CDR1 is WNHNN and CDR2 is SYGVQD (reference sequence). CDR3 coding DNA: TGCGCCAGCAGTGAGCGGGGGAACACTGAAGCTTTCTTT. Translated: CASSERGNTEAFF.

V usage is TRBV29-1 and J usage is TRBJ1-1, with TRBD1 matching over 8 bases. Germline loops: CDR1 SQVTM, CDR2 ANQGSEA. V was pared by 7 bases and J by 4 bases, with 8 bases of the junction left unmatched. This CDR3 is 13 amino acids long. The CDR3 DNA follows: TGCAGCGCGCTCAGGGGGCTGGTCACTGAAGCTTTCTTT. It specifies CSALRGLVTEAFF.

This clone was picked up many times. The CDR3 coding sequence is TGCGCCAGCAGCTCCCAACAGGGGGCCATTACCTACGAGCAGTACTTC. The encoded protein is CASSSQQGAITYEQYF. The genes are TRBV5-1 and TRBJ2-7; TRBD1 agrees at 9 bases. Losses at the gene ends were 3 bases for V and 2 bases for J; bases not matched to a gene: 9. Germline CDR1 SGHRS, CDR2 YFSETQ. The CDR3 loop spans 16 amino acids.

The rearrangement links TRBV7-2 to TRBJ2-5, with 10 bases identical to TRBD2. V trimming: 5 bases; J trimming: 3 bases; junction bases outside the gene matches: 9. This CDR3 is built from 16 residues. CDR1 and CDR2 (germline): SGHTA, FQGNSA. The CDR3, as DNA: TGTGCCAGCAGCCCTTTAGCGGGGGGCCAGAAAGAGACCCAGTACTTC. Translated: CASSPLAGGQKETQYF.

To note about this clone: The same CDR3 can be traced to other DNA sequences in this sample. The CDR3: CASSWGRNTEAFF. In DNA, the CDR3 is TGTGCCAGCAGCTGGGGACGGAACACTGAAGCTTTCTTT. The chain employs TRBV5-5 and TRBJ1-1; the D gene is possibly TRBD1 (5 bases). CDR3 size: 13 residues. The V end was cut by 3 bases, the J end by 1 base, with 7 bases between. Germline CDR1 reads SGHKS; CDR2 reads YYEKEE (reference sequence).

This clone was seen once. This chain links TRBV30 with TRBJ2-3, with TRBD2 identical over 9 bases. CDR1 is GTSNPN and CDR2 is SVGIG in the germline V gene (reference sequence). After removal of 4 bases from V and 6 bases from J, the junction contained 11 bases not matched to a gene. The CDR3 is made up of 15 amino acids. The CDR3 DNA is TGTGCCTGGACCACCGGGCGGGGGGGCTACGATACGCAGTATTTT. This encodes CAWTTGRGGYDTQYF.

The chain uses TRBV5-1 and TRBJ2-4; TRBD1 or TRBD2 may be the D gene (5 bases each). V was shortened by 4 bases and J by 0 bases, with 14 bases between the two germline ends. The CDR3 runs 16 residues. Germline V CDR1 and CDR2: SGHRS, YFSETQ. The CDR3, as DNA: TGCGCCAGCAGCACCCGGGACGGATTAGCCAAAAACATTCAGTACTTC. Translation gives CASSTRDGLAKNIQYF.

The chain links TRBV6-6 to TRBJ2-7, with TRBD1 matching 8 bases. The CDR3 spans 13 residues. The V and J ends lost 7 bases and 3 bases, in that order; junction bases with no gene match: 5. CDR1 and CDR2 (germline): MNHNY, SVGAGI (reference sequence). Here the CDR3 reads CASTLQGGYEQYF. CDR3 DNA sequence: TGTGCCAGCACTTTACAGGGGGGCTACGAGCAGTACTTC.

The CDR3: CASSQVGQVEKLFF. CDR3 coding DNA: TGCGCCAGCAGCCAAGTGGGACAGGTTGAAAAACTGTTTTTT. The J gene is TRBJ1-4, the V gene TRBV4-3; 8 bases are shared with TRBD1. CDR3 length: 14 residues. The V and J ends lost 1 base and 7 bases, in that order; junction bases with no gene match: 2. Germline loops: CDR1 LGHNA, CDR2 YSLEER.

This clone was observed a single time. The CDR3 DNA reads TGTGCCAGCGGGGGCGGAGGAACTGAAGCTTTCTTT. Translation: CASGGGGTEAFF. The V and J genes are TRBV2 and TRBJ1-1; tentative D call: TRBD1 (6 bases). V was pared by 8 bases and J by 5 bases, with 12 bases between. The CDR3 runs 12 residues. The germline V gene has CDR1 SNHLY and CDR2 FYNNEI. Using reference TRBV2 and TRBJ1-1 for the parts outside the CDR3, the full variable domain is EPEVTQTPSHQVTQMGQEVILRCVPISNHLYFYWYRQILGQKVEFLVSFYNNEISEKSEIFDDQFSVERPDGSNFTLKIRSTKLEDSAMYFCASGGGGTEAFFGQGTRLTVV.

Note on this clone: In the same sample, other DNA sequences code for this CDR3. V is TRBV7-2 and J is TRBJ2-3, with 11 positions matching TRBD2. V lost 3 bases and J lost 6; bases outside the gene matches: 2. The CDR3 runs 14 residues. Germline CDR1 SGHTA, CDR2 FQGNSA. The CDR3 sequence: CASSLTSGTDTQYF. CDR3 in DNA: TGTGCCAGCAGCTTGACTAGCGGGACTGATACGCAGTATTTT.

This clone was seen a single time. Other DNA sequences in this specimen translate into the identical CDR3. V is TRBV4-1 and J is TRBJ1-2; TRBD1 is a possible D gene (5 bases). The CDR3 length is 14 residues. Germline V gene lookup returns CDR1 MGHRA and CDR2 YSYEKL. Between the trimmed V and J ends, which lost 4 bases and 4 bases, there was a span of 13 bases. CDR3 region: CASSPSGGSYGYTF. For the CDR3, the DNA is TGCGCCAGCAGCCCTTCGGGGGGGAGCTATGGCTACACCTTC.

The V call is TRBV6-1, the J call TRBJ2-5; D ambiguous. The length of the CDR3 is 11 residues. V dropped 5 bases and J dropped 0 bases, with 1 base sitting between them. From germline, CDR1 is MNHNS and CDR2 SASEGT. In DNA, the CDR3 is TGTGCCAGCAGTAACCAAGAGACCCAGTACTTC. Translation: CASSNQETQYF.

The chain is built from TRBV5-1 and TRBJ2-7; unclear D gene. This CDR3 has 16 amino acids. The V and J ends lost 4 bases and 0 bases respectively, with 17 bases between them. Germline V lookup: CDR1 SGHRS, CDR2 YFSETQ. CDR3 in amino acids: CASSPNPGQSSYEQYF. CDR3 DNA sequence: TGCGCCAGCAGCCCCAACCCGGGCCAGAGCTCCTACGAGCAGTACTTC.

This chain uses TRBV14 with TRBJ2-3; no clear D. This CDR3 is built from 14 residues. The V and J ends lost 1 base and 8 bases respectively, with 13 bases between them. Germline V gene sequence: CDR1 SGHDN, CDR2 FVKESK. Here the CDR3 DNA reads TGTGCCAGCAGCCAAGTGGGGTTGGTCGGTACGCAGTATTTT. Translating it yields CASSQVGLVGTQYF.

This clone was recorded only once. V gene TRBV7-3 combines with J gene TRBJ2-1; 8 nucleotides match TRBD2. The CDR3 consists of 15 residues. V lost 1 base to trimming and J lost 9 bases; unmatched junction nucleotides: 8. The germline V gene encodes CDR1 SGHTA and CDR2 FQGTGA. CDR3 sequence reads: CASSLNIAGLGEQFF. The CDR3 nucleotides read TGTGCCAGCAGCTTAAATATAGCGGGGCTTGGTGAGCAGTTCTTC.

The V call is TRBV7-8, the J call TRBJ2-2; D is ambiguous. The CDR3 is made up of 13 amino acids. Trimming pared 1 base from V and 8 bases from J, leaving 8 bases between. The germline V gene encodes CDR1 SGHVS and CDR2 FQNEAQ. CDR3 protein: CASSLVARGELFF. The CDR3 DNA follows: TGTGCCAGCAGCTTAGTAGCACGAGGGGAGCTGTTTTTT. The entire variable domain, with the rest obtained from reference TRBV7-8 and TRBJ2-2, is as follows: GAGVSQSPRYKVAKRGQDVALRCDPISGHVSLFWYQQALGQGPEFLTYFQNEAQLDKSGLPSDRFFAERPEGSVSTLKIQRTQQEDSAVYLCASSLVARGELFFGEGSRLTVL.

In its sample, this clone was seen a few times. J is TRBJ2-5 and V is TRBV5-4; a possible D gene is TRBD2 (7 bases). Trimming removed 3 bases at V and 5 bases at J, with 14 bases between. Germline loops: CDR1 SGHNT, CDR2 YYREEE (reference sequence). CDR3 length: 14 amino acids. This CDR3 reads CASSSPRGRETQYF. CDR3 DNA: TGTGCCAGCAGCTCACCGCGGGGGCGGGAGACCCAGTACTTC. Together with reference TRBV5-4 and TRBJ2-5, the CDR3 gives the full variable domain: ETGVTQSPTHLIKTRGQQVTLRCSSQSGHNTVSWYQQALGQGPQFIFQYYREEENGRGNFPPRFSGLQFPNYSSELNVNALELDDSALYLCASSSPRGRETQYFGPGTRLLVL.

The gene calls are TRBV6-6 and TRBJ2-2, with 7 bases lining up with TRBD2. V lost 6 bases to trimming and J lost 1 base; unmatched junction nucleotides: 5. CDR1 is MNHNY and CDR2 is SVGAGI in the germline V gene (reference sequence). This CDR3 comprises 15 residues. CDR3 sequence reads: CASRPTSLNTGELFF. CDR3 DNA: TGTGCCAGCAGGCCGACTAGCCTGAACACCGGGGAGCTGTTTTTT.

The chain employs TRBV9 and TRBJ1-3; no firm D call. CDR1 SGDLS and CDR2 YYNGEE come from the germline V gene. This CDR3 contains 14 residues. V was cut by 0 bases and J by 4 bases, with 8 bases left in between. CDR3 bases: TGTGCCAGCAGCGTAGGGGCAGGAGGAAACACCATATATTTT. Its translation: CASSVGAGGNTIYF.

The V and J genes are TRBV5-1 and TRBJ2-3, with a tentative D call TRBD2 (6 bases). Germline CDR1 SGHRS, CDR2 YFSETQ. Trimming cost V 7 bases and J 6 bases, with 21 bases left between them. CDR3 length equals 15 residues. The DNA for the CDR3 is TGCGCCAGCTCCCCTGGGGTTTTTCGGGAGGATACGCAGTATTTT. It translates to CASSPGVFREDTQYF. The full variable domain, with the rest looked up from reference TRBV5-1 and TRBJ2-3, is KAGVTQTPRYLIKTRGQQVTLSCSPISGHRSVSWYQQTPGQGLQFLFEYFSETQRNKGNFPGRFSGRQFSNSRSEMNVSTLELGDSALYLCASSPGVFREDTQYFGPGTRLTVL.

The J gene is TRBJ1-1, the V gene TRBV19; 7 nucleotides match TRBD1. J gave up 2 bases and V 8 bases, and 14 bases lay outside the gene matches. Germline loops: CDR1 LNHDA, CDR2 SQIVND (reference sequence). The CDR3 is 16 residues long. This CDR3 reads CASGSASGGGNTEAFF. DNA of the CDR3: TGTGCCAGTGGATCGGCGTCTGGAGGGGGCAACACTGAAGCTTTCTTT.

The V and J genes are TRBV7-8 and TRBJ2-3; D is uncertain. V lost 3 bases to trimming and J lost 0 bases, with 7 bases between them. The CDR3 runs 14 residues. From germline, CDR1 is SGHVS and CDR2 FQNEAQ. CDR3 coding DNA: TGTGCCAGCAGCTTTAGACCTAGCACAGATACGCAGTATTTT. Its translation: CASSFRPSTDTQYF.